This T cell receptor (beta chain) was sequenced in a study of shared clonotypes between healthy human individuals. Across the whole study: The donors, two women and a few men, were aged 18 to 49.

CD45RO negativity and positive selection for CCR7 defined naive CD8 cells, a population that excluded terminally differentiated effector memory CD45RA+ cells. Profiled with immunoSEQ multiplex PCR; TCRdb holds only in-frame clones, not every one. The sample has about 2,200,000 clones, 93% seen once. This CDR3 comprises 14 residues. This sequence originates from a man aged 18 to 29 in good health. Some clones in this sample may be carry-over from other donors' samples. Specimen: naive CD8+ T cells from PBMCs. The chain carries TRBV21-1 and TRBJ1-1. TRBV21-1 represents a pseudogene. CDR3 loop: CASSPSLQNTEAFF. The CDR3 region has the DNA TGTGCCAGCAGCCCTTCCCTTCAAAACACTGAAGCTTTCTTT.